Reported below is one T cell receptor (beta chain). The antigen is unknown. The record originates from a study of blood T cells in healthy people across ages. Primers used in a second PCR of about 6 to 11 cycles were a sample-barcoded 5' primer and a J-beta primer mix. Tags on each cDNA molecule came from a template-switch adaptor with 12 random nucleotides. TCRdb re-called the 5' RACE reads through MiXCR, storing one row per CDR3 protein. The sample shows hundreds of thousands of distinct CDR3 sequences, around 62% of them seen only once. Each sample gave at least 6 million isolated PBMCs. Study results and caveats: Possibly confounding the expanded clonotype changes was the fact that donor CMV status was unknown.

The TCR originated in a man younger than 45 in good health. The sample was blood.

The CDR3 DNA reads TGTGCCAGCAGCTTGGGGGCCCCAGATACGCAGTATTTT. This sequence encodes CASSLGAPDTQYF. The V call is TRBV13, the J call TRBJ2-3, with D tentatively TRBD1 (6 bases). This CDR3 is 13 amino acids long. The germline CDR1 and CDR2 sequences are PRHDT and FYEKMQ (reference sequence). The V end was cut by 3 bases, the J end by 4 bases, with 8 bases between.